Listed below are T cell receptor beta chains from one sample, sequenced in a study of T-cell reconstitution after alpha-beta-depleted transplantation in children. TCRdb fed the PCR reads into MiXCR, producing one record per CDR3 protein. The sample records roughly 500,000 distinct CDR3 sequences, around 16% being singletons. Material: PBMCs from the stem cell graft donor, obtained from the stem cell graft. The source is a human donor who donated a stem cell graft to a child with acute lymphoblastic leukemia. The CDR3 runs from the conserved cysteine through the conserved F or W. D genes are given only for firm matches. Not all rows give a size; the values are once, few, many and, for expanded clones, a class.

size: .
length: 14
D: .
J: TRBJ2-1
V: TRBV19
CDR3: CASRTDRAGNEQFF
DNA: TGTGCCAGTAGGACAGACAGGGCGGGAAATGAGCAGTTCTTC

size: .
length: 13
D: .
J: TRBJ1-6
V: TRBV5-1
CDR3: CASSFGDSSPLHF
DNA: TGCGCCAGCAGCTTTGGGGATAGCTCACCCCTCCACTTT

size: .
length: 16
D: TRBD2
J: TRBJ2-2
V: TRBV6-1
CDR3: CASRAGLVFATGELFF
DNA: TGTGCCAGCAGAGCGGGACTAGTTTTCGCCACCGGGGAGCTGTTTTTT

size: .
length: 13
D: .
J: TRBJ2-2
V: TRBV29-1
CDR3: CSAEEGLTGELFF
DNA: TGCAGCGCCGAGGAGGGGCTCACCGGGGAGCTGTTTTTT

size: .
length: 15
D: TRBD2
J: TRBJ2-3
V: TRBV30
CDR3: CAWTPGLAWADTQYF
DNA: TGTGCCTGGACCCCGGGACTAGCTTGGGCAGATACGCAGTATTTT

size: few
length: 16
D: TRBD2
J: TRBJ2-1
V: TRBV6-5
CDR3: CASSSLSGGSYNEQFF
DNA: TGTGCCAGCAGTTCCCTTAGCGGGGGCTCCTACAATGAGCAGTTCTTC

size: few
length: 13
D: .
J: TRBJ1-2
V: TRBV5-1
CDR3: CASSLVTGYGYTF
DNA: TGCGCCAGCAGCTTGGTCACAGGCTATGGCTACACCTTC

size: few
length: 15
D: TRBD2
J: TRBJ2-1
V: TRBV29-1
CDR3: CSAPLAGGTYNEQFF
DNA: TGCAGCGCCCCACTAGCGGGAGGGACATACAATGAGCAGTTCTTC

size: .
length: 17
D: TRBD2
J: TRBJ2-7
V: TRBV18
CDR3: CASSPPGGLAGVWEQYF
DNA: TGTGCCAGCTCACCACCAGGGGGACTAGCGGGAGTCTGGGAGCAGTACTTC

size: .
length: 15
D: .
J: TRBJ1-6
V: TRBV5-1
CDR3: CASSPTGGHVSPLHF
DNA: TGCGCCAGCAGCCCGACGGGGGGGCACGTTTCACCCCTCCACTTT

size: few
length: 21
D: TRBD2
J: TRBJ2-3
V: TRBV9
CDR3: CASSVGALAGGWPPSTDTQYF
DNA: TGTGCCAGCAGCGTAGGGGCCCTAGCGGGAGGCTGGCCTCCTAGCACAGATACGCAGTATTTT

size: .
length: 17
D: .
J: TRBJ1-5
V: TRBV21-1
CDR3: CASSKVSQGVRCQPQHF
DNA: TGTGCCAGCAGCAAAGTATCTCAGGGGGTCAGGTGTCAGCCCCAGCATTTT

size: .
length: 14
D: .
J: TRBJ2-2
V: TRBV4-1
CDR3: CASSQVQYTGELFF
DNA: TGCGCCAGCAGCCAAGTGCAGTACACCGGGGAGCTGTTTTTT

size: few
length: 15
D: TRBD2
J: TRBJ2-1
V: TRBV6-1
CDR3: CASSELAGGYNEQFF
DNA: TGTGCCAGCAGTGAACTAGCGGGAGGATACAATGAGCAGTTCTTC

size: once
length: 16
D: TRBD2
J: TRBJ2-1
V: TRBV7-6
CDR3: CASSYLGGGTYNEQFF
DNA: TGTGCCAGCAGCTACCTGGGGGGAGGGACCTACAATGAGCAGTTCTTC

size: .
length: 14
D: .
J: TRBJ2-7
V: TRBV11-1
CDR3: CASSFWSGENEQYF
DNA: TGTGCCAGCAGCTTTTGGTCAGGGGAGAACGAGCAGTACTTC

size: .
length: 14
D: .
J: TRBJ2-7
V: TRBV15
CDR3: CATSSYRRGFEQYF
DNA: TGTGCCACCAGCAGTTACAGGCGCGGGTTCGAGCAGTACTTC

size: few
length: 14
D: .
J: TRBJ2-5
V: TRBV7-9
CDR3: CASSQTYSEGTQYF
DNA: TGTGCCAGCAGCCAGACATACTCTGAGGGGACCCAGTACTTC

size: .
length: 16
D: .
J: TRBJ2-1
V: TRBV20-1
CDR3: CSAWATVYRGYNEQFF
DNA: TGCAGTGCTTGGGCTACAGTTTATCGGGGATACAATGAGCAGTTCTTC

size: .
length: 11
D: .
J: TRBJ1-1
V: TRBV29-1
CDR3: CSADPNTEAFF
DNA: TGCAGCGCCGACCCGAACACTGAAGCTTTCTTT

size: .
length: 14
D: .
J: TRBJ2-1
V: TRBV6-5
CDR3: CASSWSRLYNEQFF
DNA: TGTGCCAGCAGTTGGAGCAGGCTATACAATGAGCAGTTCTTC

size: .
length: 12
D: TRBD1
J: TRBJ2-7
V: TRBV27
CDR3: CVSSPYRGEQYF
DNA: TGTGTCAGCAGTCCCTACAGGGGCGAGCAGTACTTC

size: .
length: 16
D: .
J: TRBJ2-6
V: TRBV7-9
CDR3: CASSRRTTSGANVLTF
DNA: TGTGCCAGCAGCCGACGGACAACCTCTGGGGCCAACGTCCTGACTTTC

size: .
length: 18
D: .
J: TRBJ2-7
V: TRBV5-1
CDR3: CASSLWGGRGSSSYEQYF
DNA: TGCGCCAGCAGCTTGTGGGGTGGTAGGGGGAGCAGCTCCTACGAGCAGTACTTC

size: few
length: 13
D: .
J: TRBJ2-5
V: TRBV10-3
CDR3: CAIMRTIQETQYF
DNA: TGTGCCATCATGCGGACTATACAAGAGACCCAGTACTTC

size: .
length: 15
D: .
J: TRBJ2-1
V: TRBV20-1
CDR3: CSARPLQGGRDEHFF
DNA: TGCAGTGCTAGACCCCTACAGGGAGGTAGGGATGAGCACTTCTTC

size: few
length: 12
D: TRBD2
J: TRBJ2-3
V: TRBV5-4
CDR3: CASSRGRDTQYF
DNA: TGTGCCAGCAGCCGCGGGAGGGATACGCAGTATTTT

size: few
length: 16
D: TRBD2
J: TRBJ2-3
V: TRBV6-4
CDR3: CASSDGLAGDTDTQYF
DNA: TGTGCCAGCAGTGACGGACTAGCGGGAGATACAGATACGCAGTATTTT

size: few
length: 12
D: .
J: TRBJ1-2
V: TRBV24-1
CDR3: CATSDPGHGYTF
DNA: TGTGCCACCAGTGATCCAGGACATGGCTACACCTTC

size: few
length: 16
D: .
J: TRBJ2-5
V: TRBV7-9
CDR3: CASSLAGGGGQETQYF
DNA: TGTGCCAGCAGCTTAGCGGGAGGAGGGGGCCAAGAGACCCAGTACTTC

size: .
length: 15
D: .
J: TRBJ2-2
V: TRBV24-1
CDR3: CATSISGGDTGELFF
DNA: TGTGCCACCAGTATCTCTGGAGGAGACACCGGGGAGCTGTTTTTT

size: .
length: 14
D: .
J: TRBJ2-5
V: TRBV7-7
CDR3: CASSRTGSGETQYF
DNA: TGTGCCAGCAGCCGAACAGGGAGTGGAGAGACCCAGTACTTC

size: .
length: 15
D: TRBD2
J: TRBJ2-2
V: TRBV6-1
CDR3: CASTPRTSGTGELFF
DNA: TGTGCCAGCACCCCCCGGACTAGCGGTACCGGGGAGCTGTTTTTT

size: few
length: 15
D: .
J: TRBJ1-2
V: TRBV5-1
CDR3: CASSLDRVDPGGYTF
DNA: TGCGCCAGCAGCTTGGACCGGGTCGACCCTGGGGGCTACACCTTC

size: few
length: 15
D: .
J: TRBJ2-6
V: TRBV20-1
CDR3: CSASPPYSGANVLTF
DNA: TGCAGTGCTAGCCCCCCGTACTCTGGGGCCAACGTCCTGACTTTC